This T cell receptor (beta chain) was documented in a study of T cell repertoires in cytomegalovirus infection. On the study more broadly: Based on public TCR beta signatures, there were indications of CMV infection and of a matching HLA type.

TCRdb reprocessed the reads via MiXCR and lists one record per CDR3 protein. This sample has about 450,000 distinct CDR3 sequences; about a third occur once, and the top ten carry approximately 13%. This clonotype appeared a few times. Its antigen remains unknown. Study observations and caveats: Clonotype analysis showed dominance of the ex vivo response by HLA-C-restricted CMV-specific TCR beta clonotypes.

The receptor's source is a human donor in good health (CMV status not recorded). Some clones in this sample may be carry-over from other donors' samples. Sequencing was done on a sample of PBMCs.

In nucleotides, the CDR3 is TGTGCCAGCAGTTACCCGGGGTTGGGCACTGAAGCTTTCTTT. It encodes CASSYPGLGTEAFF. V gene TRBV6-5 combines with J gene TRBJ1-1; no reliable D call. The CDR3 loop spans 14 amino acids. Trimming stripped 2 bases from V and 4 bases from J, with 11 bases between. The germline CDR1 and CDR2 sequences are MNHEY and SVGAGI.